Presented here are 17 T cell receptor beta chains from one specimen sequenced in a study of quantifying T cell responses using KT2 cells. Study details: TCR alpha and beta constant-region primers primed reverse transcription of RNA.

The cDNA 3' end received a ligated oligonucleotide with a UMI. An equimolar mix of RC1.1 and RC1.2 primed the beta chain across TRBC1 and TRBC2. Each CDR3 protein gets one entry after TCRdb re-called the UMI-ligation and nested PCR reads with MiXCR. The repertoire includes some 41,000 distinct CDR3 sequences, about 18% of them detected once, and approximately 45% sits in the top ten. The sequencing sample was made of PBMCs spiked with cells of the T cell clone KT2. These receptors originate from a human donor.

This clonotype appeared a few times. This chain joins TRBV5-1 and TRBJ1-2; 8 bases agree with TRBD1. Per the germline V gene, CDR1 is SGHRS and CDR2 is YFSETQ. The CDR3 runs to 17 residues. J was trimmed by 1 base and V by 2 bases; bases with no gene match: 10. The CDR3 coding sequence is TGCGCCAGCAGCTTCGACAGGGGTGGCCCGTTTAACTATGGCTACACCTTC. It encodes CASSFDRGGPFNYGYTF.

The J gene is TRBJ2-1, the V gene TRBV6-2 or TRBV6-3; perhaps TRBD2 as D (6 bases). Germline loops: CDR1 MNHEY, CDR2 SVGEGT. With 5 bases removed from V and 1 base from J, the gap between germline ends came to 15 bases. This CDR3 is 16 amino acids long. This chain's CDR3 is CASSPQGGLSYNEQFF. The CDR3, as DNA: TGTGCCAGCAGTCCTCAGGGAGGTCTGTCCTACAATGAGCAGTTCTTC.

This chain links TRBV3-1 with TRBJ1-2; 12 nucleotides match TRBD1. The CDR3 runs 18 residues. Losses at the gene ends were 4 bases for V and 2 bases for J; bases not matched to a gene: 11. The germline CDR1 and CDR2 sequences are LGHDT and YNNKEL (reference sequence). CDR3 residues: CASSLWDRGRVTNYGYTF. In DNA form, the CDR3 reads TGTGCCAGCAGCCTATGGGACAGGGGGCGCGTGACGAACTATGGCTACACCTTC.

This clonotype was found a few times. V and J are TRBV6-1 and TRBJ2-1; D possibly corresponds to TRBD2 (6 bases). Germline V gene lookup returns CDR1 MNHNS and CDR2 SASEGT. The CDR3 runs to 13 residues. Trimming shortened V by 7 bases and J by 2 bases, and 9 bases separated the two germline ends. The DNA for the CDR3 is TGTGCCAGCATCGGGGGAGCCTACAATGAGCAGTTCTTC. It yields the protein CASIGGAYNEQFF.

On this clonotype: The junction differs from germline at one of its ends, possibly a read error. This chain connects TRBV6-2 or TRBV6-3 to TRBJ2-5, with 8 nucleotides matching TRBD1. The CDR3 extends over 17 amino acids. CDR1 and CDR2 from the germline V gene are MNHEY and SVGEGT. CDR3 bases: TGTGCCAGCAGTTACTCGGGGACAGGATCGTACCAAGAGGCCCAGTACTTC. It codes for CASSYSGTGSYQEAQYF.

This clonotype was counted a few times. The DNA of the CDR3 is TGTGCCAGCTCACCCCAGAGGAGCTCCTACAATGAGCAGTTCTTC. Translation gives CASSPQRSSYNEQFF. The rearrangement links TRBV18 to TRBJ2-1, with D uncertain. Deletions cut 3 bases from V and 0 bases from J, with 9 bases between. This CDR3 spans 15 amino acids. Germline V gene lookup returns CDR1 KGHSH and CDR2 LQKENI.

In this sample, this clonotype turned up a few times. The chain employs TRBV30 and TRBJ1-1, with 7 bases lining up with TRBD1. The CDR3 length is 14 residues. The V segment lost 1 base and the J segment 0 bases; nucleotides outside the gene matches: 2. Germline CDR1 is GTSNPN and CDR2 is SVGIG (reference sequence). The CDR3 loop reads CAWSADRVNTEAFF. In DNA form, the CDR3 reads TGTGCCTGGAGTGCCGACAGGGTGAACACTGAAGCTTTCTTT.

This clonotype was observed a few times. The J gene is TRBJ2-1, the V gene TRBV29-1; perhaps D is TRBD1 or TRBD2 (5 bases each). The CDR3 is 12 residues long. Deletions cut 6 bases from V and 5 bases from J, with 11 bases between. Germline V CDR1 and CDR2: SQVTM, ANQGSEA. CDR3 coding DNA: TGCAGCGTGGGACCGCCAAACAATGAGCAGTTCTTC. Amino acid sequence: CSVGPPNNEQFF.

This clonotype was seen at least ten times. The V and J genes are TRBV6-5 and TRBJ2-1; 11 bases map to TRBD2. Trimming at V came to 5 bases and at J to 9 bases, leaving 6 bases not matched to a gene. The CDR3 has 14 residues. Per the germline V gene, CDR1 is MNHEY and CDR2 is SVGAGI. The CDR3 coding sequence is TGTGCCAGCAGTCAAGGGACTAGCGGTCGTGAGCAGTTCTTC. It specifies CASSQGTSGREQFF.

This clonotype has ten or more counts. The chain joins TRBV7-2 to TRBJ2-3; a possible D gene is TRBD2 (5 bases). V was pared by 4 bases and J by 14 bases, with 16 bases between. The CDR3 consists of 12 residues. Germline lookup yields CDR1 SGHTA and CDR2 FQGNSA. CDR3 loop: CASSSIASLLYF. DNA of the CDR3: TGTGCCAGCAGCTCCATAGCGTCTCTTCTGTATTTT.

In this sample, this clonotype turned up a few times. The V call is TRBV29-1, the J call TRBJ2-1, with D possibly TRBD1 on 8 matching bases. The CDR3 spans 13 residues. The germline V gene has CDR1 SQVTM and CDR2 ANQGSEA. The V end lost 6 bases, the J end lost 5 bases, and 14 bases lay between the germline ends. CDR3 nucleotide sequence: TGCAGCGTACACAGGGGGGGGCACAATGAGCAGTTCTTC. Translation: CSVHRGGHNEQFF.

This clonotype occurred a few times. The chain uses TRBV7-9 and TRBJ1-5; D ambiguous. Germline values: CDR1 SEHNR, CDR2 FQNEAQ (reference sequence). This CDR3 is 12 amino acids long. Trimming took 5 bases from V and 4 from J, leaving 6 bases between them. The CDR3 here is CASSLMNQPQHF. CDR3 nucleotides: TGTGCCAGCAGCCTTATGAATCAGCCCCAGCATTTT. Full variable domain (rest looked up from reference TRBV7-9 and TRBJ1-5): DTGVSQNPRHKITKRGQNVTFRCDPISEHNRLYWYRQTLGQGPEFLTYFQNEAQLEKSRLLSDRFSAERPKGSFSTLEIQRTEQGDSAMYLCASSLMNQPQHFGDGTRLSIL.

J is TRBJ1-1 and V is TRBV12-5; tentative D call: TRBD1 (6 bases). The length of the CDR3 is 17 residues. Per germline, CDR1 LGHNT and CDR2 FRNRAP. V was shortened by 0 bases and J by 10 bases, with 24 bases between the two germline ends. The CDR3 DNA is TGTGCTAGTGGTTTGGTACTCAGCCGGGACACCCTGTATGGAGCTTTCTTT. Encoded protein: CASGLVLSRDTLYGAFF.

This clonotype has just a few counts. The gene calls are TRBV14 and TRBJ2-3; TRBD1 matches 8 bases. Trimming took 0 bases from V and 12 from J; bases not matched to a gene: 5. The germline CDR1 and CDR2 sequences are SGHDN and FVKESK. The CDR3 is made up of 13 amino acids. The CDR3 protein is CASSQDRTGRQYF. CDR3 nucleotide sequence: TGTGCCAGCAGCCAAGATCGGACAGGGCGACAGTATTTT.

Many counts were recorded for this clonotype. This chain links TRBV18 with TRBJ2-5; 7 bases are shared with TRBD1. The ends lost 0 bases at V and 5 bases at J; junction bases unmatched: 9. Germline V gives CDR1 KGHSH, CDR2 LQKENI. The CDR3 is 16 amino acids. As DNA, the CDR3 is TGTGCCAGCTCACCACCAGAAGGGGGCGCAGGGGAGACCCAGTACTTC. It yields the protein CASSPPEGGAGETQYF.

This clonotype was seen a handful of times. V usage is TRBV7-3 and J usage is TRBJ2-1, with 8 bases identical to TRBD1. Trimming took 6 bases from V and 5 from J; bases not matched to a gene: 6. The length of the CDR3 is 14 residues. Germline assignment: CDR1 SGHTA and CDR2 FQGTGA. CDR3 sequence (DNA): TGTGCCAGCAGTCCACAGACAGGGGACAATGAGCAGTTCTTC. This sequence encodes CASSPQTGDNEQFF.

The rearrangement links TRBV14 to TRBJ2-7; TRBD1 matches at 8 bases. Germline values: CDR1 SGHDN, CDR2 FVKESK. The junction had 6 bases not matched to a gene; V was cut back by 2 bases and J by 3 bases. CDR3 length: 15 amino acids. The CDR3 sequence is CASSQLDRDFYEQYF. Written as DNA, the CDR3 is TGTGCCAGCAGCCAACTGGACAGGGACTTCTACGAGCAGTACTTC.